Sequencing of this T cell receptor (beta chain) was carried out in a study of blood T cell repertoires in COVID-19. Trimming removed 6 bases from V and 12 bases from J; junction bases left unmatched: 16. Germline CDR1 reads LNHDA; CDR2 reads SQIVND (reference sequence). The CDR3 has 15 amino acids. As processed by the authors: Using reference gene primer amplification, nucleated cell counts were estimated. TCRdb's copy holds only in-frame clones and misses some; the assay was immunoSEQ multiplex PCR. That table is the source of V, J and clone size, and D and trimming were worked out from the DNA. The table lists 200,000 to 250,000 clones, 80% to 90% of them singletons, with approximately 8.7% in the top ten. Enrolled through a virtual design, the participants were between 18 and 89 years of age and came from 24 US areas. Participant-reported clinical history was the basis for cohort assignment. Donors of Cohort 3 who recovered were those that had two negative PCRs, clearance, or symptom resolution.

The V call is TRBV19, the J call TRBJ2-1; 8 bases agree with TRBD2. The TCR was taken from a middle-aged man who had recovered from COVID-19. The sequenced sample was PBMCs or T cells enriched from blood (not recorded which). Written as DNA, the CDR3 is TGTGCCAGTAGATTCCGGGACTCTAGTCGGGAGGGGCAGTTCTTC. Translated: CASRFRDSSREGQFF.